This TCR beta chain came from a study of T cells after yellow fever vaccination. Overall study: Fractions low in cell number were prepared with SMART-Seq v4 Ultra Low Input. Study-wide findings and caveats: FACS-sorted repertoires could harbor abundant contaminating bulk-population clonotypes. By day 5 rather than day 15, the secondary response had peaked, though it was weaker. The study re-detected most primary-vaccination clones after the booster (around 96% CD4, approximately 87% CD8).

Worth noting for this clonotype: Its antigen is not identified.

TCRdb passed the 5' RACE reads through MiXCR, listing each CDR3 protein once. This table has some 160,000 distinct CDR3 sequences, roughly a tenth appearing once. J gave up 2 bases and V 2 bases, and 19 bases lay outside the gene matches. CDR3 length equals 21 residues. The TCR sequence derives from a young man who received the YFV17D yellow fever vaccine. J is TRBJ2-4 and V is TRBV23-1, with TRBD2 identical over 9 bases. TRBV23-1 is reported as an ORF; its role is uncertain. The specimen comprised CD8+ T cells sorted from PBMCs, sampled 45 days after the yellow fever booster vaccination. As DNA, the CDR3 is TGCGCCAGCAGTCAAGGCGGGGGGGAGATTTTAAGGCGGATTACCAAAAACATTCAGTACTTC. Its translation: CASSQGGGEILRRITKNIQYF.